What follows are 23 T cell receptor beta chains derived from one specimen sequenced in a study of CD8 T cells in Susac syndrome. RNA, at about 0.45 to 1 ug, was reverse transcribed with random hexamers. TCRdb reprocessed the immunoSEQ multiplex PCR reads via MiXCR and lists one record per CDR3 protein. The sample carries about 76,000 distinct CDR3 sequences, more than 85% recorded once. The sequenced sample was CD8+ T cells from PBMCs. The receptors stem from a human donor with multiple sclerosis.

J is TRBJ2-3 and V is TRBV27; D possibly matches TRBD1 or TRBD2 (5 bases each). CDR3 length: 15 residues. The V gene's germline CDR1 is MNHEY and CDR2 SMNVEV (reference sequence). V lost 6 bases and J 5 bases, leaving 18 bases between the germline ends. This CDR3 is CASSHSRDGIDTQYF. The CDR3 DNA sequence: TGTGCCAGCAGCCATAGCCGGGACGGGATAGATACGCAGTATTTT.

A single count supports this clonotype. This chain uses TRBV24-1 with TRBJ2-5; D is ambiguous. Germline V gene sequence: CDR1 KGHDR, CDR2 SFDVKD. Trimming took 4 bases from V and 7 from J, leaving 6 bases between them. The CDR3 spans 11 residues. The CDR3 coding sequence is TGTGCCACCAGTGAAGCAGGGACCCAGTACTTC. Protein sequence: CATSEAGTQYF.

This chain links TRBV28 with TRBJ2-7, with 7 positions matching TRBD2. Germline V gives CDR1 MDHEN, CDR2 SYDVKM. The V gene end was trimmed by 3 bases and the J gene end by 4 bases; junction bases not matched to a gene: 9. This CDR3 has 15 residues. CDR3 residues: CASSFRSGLLYEQYF. In nucleotides, the CDR3 is TGTGCCAGCAGTTTTCGGTCGGGACTACTATACGAGCAGTACTTC.

The rearrangement links TRBV7-9 to TRBJ1-2; D remains ambiguous. V lost 5 bases and J 1 base, leaving 14 bases between the germline ends. Per the germline V gene, CDR1 is SEHNR and CDR2 is FQNEAQ (reference sequence). This CDR3 comprises 15 residues. The CDR3 region has the DNA TGTGCCAGCAGCCACGGACTGTTCAGTAACTATGGCTACACCTTC. Amino acid sequence: CASSHGLFSNYGYTF.

V usage is TRBV19 and J usage is TRBJ1-1; no clear D. CDR1 is LNHDA, CDR2 SQIVND, per germline (reference sequence). This CDR3 comprises 15 residues. V shed 6 bases and J shed 0 bases, with 14 bases lying between them. The CDR3 sequence: CASSPGSAMNTEAFF. The CDR3 nucleotides are TGTGCCAGTAGCCCTGGGAGCGCCATGAACACTGAAGCTTTCTTT.

The rearrangement uses TRBV9 and TRBJ1-6, with D hard to call. The CDR3 is 15 amino acids. Trimming left V 0 bases short and J 6 bases short, with 10 bases between. Germline CDR1 is SGDLS and CDR2 is YYNGEE. CDR3 in amino acids: CASSVAGGSNSPLHF. As DNA, the CDR3 is TGTGCCAGCAGCGTAGCAGGCGGGAGTAATTCACCCCTCCACTTT.

DNA of the CDR3: TGTGCCAGCAGTTATGGCACAGGGGGAGCGTTAGAGACCCAGTACTTC. This codes for CASSYGTGGALETQYF. The chain carries TRBV6-5 and TRBJ2-5; 8 positions match TRBD1. The CDR3 sequence is 16 residues long. Trimming took 3 bases from V and 4 from J; bases not matched to a gene: 10. Germline lookup yields CDR1 MNHEY and CDR2 SVGAGI.

This chain connects TRBV9 to TRBJ2-3; 8 bases agree with TRBD2. The CDR3 is 16 residues long. Germline V CDR1 and CDR2: SGDLS, YYNGEE. The J segment lost 4 bases and the V segment lost 0 bases, leaving 7 bases of the junction unmatched. CDR3 region: CASSVAASGLADTQYF. CDR3 nucleotides: TGTGCCAGCAGCGTAGCGGCTAGCGGGTTAGCAGATACGCAGTATTTT.

This clonotype was seen just once. The CDR3 sequence: CASGLRARTYQETQYF. The CDR3 DNA follows: TGCGCCAGCGGCCTCAGGGCCAGAACGTACCAAGAGACCCAGTACTTC. V usage is TRBV5-1 and J usage is TRBJ2-5; D is possibly TRBD1 (5 bases). In germline, CDR1 is SGHRS, CDR2 YFSETQ. The CDR3 totals 16 residues. Deletions cut 7 bases from V and 0 bases from J, with 19 bases between.

This clonotype appeared once. This chain uses TRBV27 with TRBJ2-1; tentative D call: TRBD1 (6 bases). The CDR3 length is 15 residues. The V gene lost 2 bases and the J gene lost 9 bases, with 17 bases spanning the gap. The germline V gene encodes CDR1 MNHEY and CDR2 SMNVEV (reference sequence). The chain's CDR3 is CASSLQGSKSFEQFF. The CDR3 region has the DNA TGTGCCAGCAGTTTACAGGGGTCGAAGTCTTTTGAGCAGTTCTTC.

The chain couples TRBV12-5 to TRBJ2-5, with TRBD1 matching 7 bases. CDR1 is LGHNT, CDR2 FRNRAP, per germline. The CDR3 loop spans 15 amino acids. Losses at the gene ends were 0 bases for V and 5 bases for J; bases not matched to a gene: 6. The chain's CDR3 is CASGLVVTGEETQYF. The CDR3 coding sequence is TGTGCTAGTGGTTTGGTGGTTACAGGGGAGGAGACCCAGTACTTC.

The V and J genes are TRBV2 and TRBJ1-5; weak D call: TRBD1 (6 bases). Germline values: CDR1 SNHLY, CDR2 FYNNEI. The CDR3 spans 15 residues. The ends were cut back, 4 bases at V and 1 base at J, with 11 bases in the middle. CDR3 region: CASSGGTLSNQPQHF. CDR3 in DNA: TGTGCCAGCAGTGGCGGGACACTCAGCAATCAGCCCCAGCATTTT.

The chain uses TRBV9 and TRBJ2-2; D is unclear. CDR3 length: 13 amino acids. V was clipped by 0 bases and J by 4 bases, with 4 bases between them. Per germline, CDR1 SGDLS and CDR2 YYNGEE. CDR3 sequence: CASSVVGTGELFF. DNA for the CDR3: TGTGCCAGCAGCGTAGTAGGCACCGGGGAGCTGTTTTTT.

This chain connects TRBV27 to TRBJ2-7, with D possibly called TRBD1 or TRBD2 (6 bases each). The V gene's germline CDR1 is MNHEY and CDR2 SMNVEV (reference sequence). This CDR3 spans 13 amino acids. Trimming left V 5 bases short and J 4 bases short, with 12 bases between. The CDR3 region is CASSPLGGYEQYF. The DNA for the CDR3 is TGTGCCAGCAGTCCCCTAGGGGGGTACGAGCAGTACTTC.

This clonotype has a single count. The rearrangement uses TRBV27 and TRBJ2-1, with a weak D call TRBD1 (5 bases). The CDR3 has 13 amino acids. Trimming took 5 bases from V and 6 from J, leaving 11 bases between them. The germline V gene encodes CDR1 MNHEY and CDR2 SMNVEV (reference sequence). CDR3 region: CASSNAGSNEQFF. DNA of the CDR3: TGTGCCAGCAGTAATGCAGGGTCCAATGAGCAGTTCTTC.

This rearrangement joins TRBV28 to TRBJ1-5, with D perhaps matching TRBD1 (6 bases). Germline V gene sequence: CDR1 MDHEN, CDR2 SYDVKM. The CDR3 is made up of 14 amino acids. V lost 6 bases to trimming and J lost 7 bases, with 16 bases between them. CDR3 sequence: CASSLGASGQPQHF. As DNA, the CDR3 is TGTGCCAGCAGCCTGGGGGCCTCCGGCCAGCCCCAGCATTTT.

The gene calls are TRBV28 and TRBJ1-1; D is uncertain. The ends were cut back, 2 bases at V and 2 bases at J, with 6 bases in the middle. Germline V lookup: CDR1 MDHEN, CDR2 SYDVKM. There are 13 residues in the CDR3. Here the CDR3 reads CASSLELNTEAFF. The CDR3 nucleotides are TGTGCCAGCAGTTTAGAGCTAAACACTGAAGCTTTCTTT.

The rearrangement links TRBV12-3 or TRBV12-4 to TRBJ1-2, with D unresolved. CDR3 length: 15 residues. V gave up 6 bases and J gave up 0 bases, with 14 bases separating them. The DNA of the CDR3 is TGTGCCAGCAGCCCCGTGGGTTACGCTAACTATGGCTACACCTTC. This translates into CASSPVGYANYGYTF.

V and J are TRBV7-8 and TRBJ2-2; D perhaps matches TRBD1 (6 bases). The length of the CDR3 is 17 residues. Deletions cut 1 base from V and 1 base from J, with 13 bases between. Germline CDR1 is SGHVS and CDR2 is FQNEAQ. The CDR3 sequence: CASSLVHRTENTGELFF. The CDR3 nucleotides are TGTGCCAGCAGCTTAGTACACCGGACAGAGAACACCGGGGAGCTGTTTTTT.

The count of this clonotype is one. The chain links TRBV11-2 to TRBJ2-2; 12 bases map to TRBD2. Germline V gene sequence: CDR1 SGHAT, CDR2 FQNNGV. This CDR3 is built from 16 residues. With 2 bases clipped from V and 6 bases from J, the junction kept 4 bases outside the gene matches. In DNA, the CDR3 is TGTGCCAGCAGCTTACTAGCGGGGGGGCCCGCCGGGGAGCTGTTTTTT. Its protein product is CASSLLAGGPAGELFF.

The chain has TRBV2 and TRBJ2-5; TRBD1 might be the D (6 bases). The germline CDR1 and CDR2 sequences are SNHLY and FYNNEI. The V and J ends lost 2 bases and 4 bases respectively, with 11 bases between them. The CDR3 extends over 14 amino acids. The CDR3 region is CASSEQDSRETQYF. The CDR3 DNA reads as TGTGCCAGCAGTGAACAGGACAGCCGAGAGACCCAGTACTTC.

In nucleotides, the CDR3 is TGTGCCAGCAGTTACAACCCAGGCGCTTACGAGCAGTACTTC. Its protein is CASSYNPGAYEQYF. The V and J genes are TRBV6-5 and TRBJ2-7, with D unclear. There are 14 residues in the CDR3. The V gene lost 2 bases and the J gene lost 4 bases, with 12 bases spanning the gap. Germline V CDR1 and CDR2: MNHEY, SVGAGI.

The CDR3 loop reads CASSSGQGSTEAFF. The CDR3 nucleotides are TGTGCCAGCAGCTCGGGACAGGGGTCCACTGAAGCTTTCTTT. V is TRBV11-3 and J is TRBJ1-1; 10 nucleotides match TRBD1. This CDR3 is 14 amino acids long. Germline CDR1 and CDR2: SGHNT and YENEEA. V lost 4 bases to trimming and J lost 4 bases; unmatched junction nucleotides: 3.